The subject of this entry is one T cell receptor beta chain. This receptor's antigen is unknown. No base-level quality is on record; no much larger clone is a single base apart. The sample comes from a study of CD8 T cells in Susac syndrome (dated by TCRdb to between 2017 and 2020). Regarding the study in general: The study used repertoire sequencing to test whether antigen drove CD8+ T cell activation and differentiation in Susac syndrome. The study at large found these results: The TCR sequencing and HLA analysis was acknowledged to have included a relatively small number of individuals.

High-throughput TCR beta sequencing profiled peripheral blood CD8+ and CD4+ T cells from healthy donors, Susac syndrome patients and multiple sclerosis patients. Multiple sclerosis controls were treatment-naive patients with stable or active relapsing-remitting disease fulfilling revised McDonald criteria. CD8+ TEMRA cells were enriched by FACS, while bulk CD8+ and CD4+ T cells were purified by magnetic negative isolation. Blood was collected in EDTA tubes and processed within 24 hours, with PBMCs isolated through density gradient centrifugation. PBMCs destined for TCR sequencing were cryopreserved in liquid nitrogen and later thawed in a 37 °C water bath. Purity of sorted or isolated CD4+, CD8+ and CD8+ TEMRA cells was at least 90%. The CDR3 goes from the cysteine to the phenylalanine over 13 residues. Left in the record is the CDR3 DNA by itself, 39 bases read in frame from the first base. The junction carries 5 bases between V and J, which are trimmed by 0 bases and 8 bases respectively. The germline V gene (reference sequence) yields LGHDT for CDR1 and YNNKEL for CDR2.

RNA was extracted using the RNeasy kit, and about 0.45 to 1 ug of the RNA was reverse transcribed with random hexamers. TCR beta CDR3 regions were amplified with the immunoSEQ multiplex PCR assay covering 54 Vbeta and 13 Jbeta segments. To correct PCR amplification bias, a synthetic template baseline was used for both primer optimization and computational correction. On the authors' methods: Reads were annotated to V, D and J genes according to IMGT and were analyzed with immunoSEQ Analyzer, with only productive sequences retained. Clonality was calculated as one minus the Shannon entropy normalized by log2 of the number of productive unique sequences. Public and private clones were assessed among the 100 most prevalent clones of each patient and control. Susac-specific clones were defined as absent from healthy and MS cohorts, approximately 1,000 published viral clones and other ImmuneACCESS disease sequences. TCRdb itself trimmed the public reads at Q25 with fastp, ran MiXCR and retained productive beta chains. For every CDR3 protein sequence, its rows merge into one entry that carries the most common genes and DNA. The V and J calls, along with clone size, are taken from TCRdb and not from the paper's own processing. Here the sample has some 200,000 distinct CDR3 sequences; around 95% occur a single time. The top ten clonotypes cover roughly 0.1% of the sample.

Input material: CD4+ T cells from PBMCs. The sequence links TRBV3-1 to TRBJ1-6, with the identity of the D gene unclear. The sequence was collected from a human donor with multiple sclerosis. CDR3 region: CASSQELDSPLHF. The DNA is as follows: TGTGCCAGCAGCCAAGAGTTGGATTCACCCCTCCACTTT.